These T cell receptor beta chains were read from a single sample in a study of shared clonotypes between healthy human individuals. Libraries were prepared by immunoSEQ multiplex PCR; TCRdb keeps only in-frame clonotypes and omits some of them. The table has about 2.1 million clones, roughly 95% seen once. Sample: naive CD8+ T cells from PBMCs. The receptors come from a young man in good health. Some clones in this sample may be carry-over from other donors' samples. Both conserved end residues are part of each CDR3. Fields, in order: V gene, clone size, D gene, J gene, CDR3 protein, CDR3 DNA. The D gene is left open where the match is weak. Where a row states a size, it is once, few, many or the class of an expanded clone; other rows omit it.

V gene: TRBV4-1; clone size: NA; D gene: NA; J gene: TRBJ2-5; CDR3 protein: CASSQDQRLRGETQYF; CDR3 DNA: TGCGCCAGCAGCCAAGATCAACGCCTTCGAGGGGAGACCCAGTACTTC
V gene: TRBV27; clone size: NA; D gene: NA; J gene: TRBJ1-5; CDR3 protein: CASSSQGLNQPQHF; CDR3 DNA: TGTGCCAGCAGTTCACAAGGACTCAATCAGCCCCAGCATTTT
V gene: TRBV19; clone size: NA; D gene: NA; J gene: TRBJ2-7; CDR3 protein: CASSPAHGRSSYEQYF; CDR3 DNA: TGTGCCAGTAGTCCAGCCCATGGAAGAAGCTCCTACGAGCAGTACTTC
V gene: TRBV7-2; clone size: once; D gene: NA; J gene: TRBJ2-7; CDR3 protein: CASSFPIIGGQDPYEQYF; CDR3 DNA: TGTGCCAGCAGCTTCCCAATCATCGGTGGGCAGGATCCCTACGAGCAGTACTTC
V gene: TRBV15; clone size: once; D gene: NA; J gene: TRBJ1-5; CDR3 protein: CATSPRASHSNQPQHF; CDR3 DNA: TGTGCCACCAGCCCTCGGGCCAGCCATAGCAATCAGCCCCAGCATTTT
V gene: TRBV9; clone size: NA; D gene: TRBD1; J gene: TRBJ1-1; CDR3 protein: CASSGRGDRPLNTEAFF; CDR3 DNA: TGTGCCAGCAGCGGACGAGGGGACAGACCCTTGAACACTGAAGCTTTCTTT
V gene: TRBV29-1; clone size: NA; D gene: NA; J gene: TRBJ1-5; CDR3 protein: CSAAGGVGQPQHF; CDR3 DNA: TGCAGCGCCGCAGGCGGGGTGGGTCAGCCCCAGCATTTT
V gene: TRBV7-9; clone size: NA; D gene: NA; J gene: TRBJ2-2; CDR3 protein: CASSSGHSNTGELFF; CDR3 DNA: TGTGCCAGCAGCTCGGGACACTCAAACACCGGGGAGCTGTTTTTT
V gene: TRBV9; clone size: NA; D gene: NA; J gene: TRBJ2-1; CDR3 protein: CASSVGTIVNEQFF; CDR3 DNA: TGTGCCAGCAGCGTAGGGACCATAGTCAATGAGCAGTTCTTC
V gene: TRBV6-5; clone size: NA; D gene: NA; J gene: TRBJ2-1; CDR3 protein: CASSYSEGPNEQFF; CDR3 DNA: TGTGCCAGCAGTTACAGTGAGGGTCCGAATGAGCAGTTCTTC
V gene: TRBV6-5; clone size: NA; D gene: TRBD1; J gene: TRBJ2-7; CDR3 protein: CASSYGQGAGYEQYF; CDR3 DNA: TGTGCCAGCAGTTACGGACAGGGGGCGGGTTACGAGCAGTACTTC
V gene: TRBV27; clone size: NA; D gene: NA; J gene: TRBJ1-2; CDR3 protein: CASSLSVGWDYGYTF; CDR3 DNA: TGTGCCAGCAGTTTATCGGTGGGGTGGGACTATGGCTACACCTTC
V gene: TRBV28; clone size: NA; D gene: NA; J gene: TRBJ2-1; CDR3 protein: CASSLDALSSYNEQFF; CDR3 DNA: TGTGCCAGCAGTTTAGACGCCTTGAGCTCCTACAATGAGCAGTTCTTC
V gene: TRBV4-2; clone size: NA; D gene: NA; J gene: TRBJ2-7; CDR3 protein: CASSQAGQADYEQYF; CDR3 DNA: TGTGCCAGCAGCCAAGCAGGCCAGGCCGATTATGAGCAGTACTTC
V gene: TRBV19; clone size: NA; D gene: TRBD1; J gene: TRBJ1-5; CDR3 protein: CASGRGVNSNQPQHF; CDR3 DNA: TGTGCCAGTGGCAGGGGGGTAAATAGCAATCAGCCCCAGCATTTT
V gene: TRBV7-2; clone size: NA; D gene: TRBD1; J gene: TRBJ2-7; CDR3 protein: CASSLSGTGYYSYEQYF; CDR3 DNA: TGTGCCAGCAGCCTTAGTGGGACAGGGTATTACTCCTACGAGCAGTACTTC
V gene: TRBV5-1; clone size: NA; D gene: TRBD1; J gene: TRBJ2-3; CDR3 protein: CASSSRDRATDTQYF; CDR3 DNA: TGCGCCAGCAGCTCGAGAGACAGGGCCACAGATACGCAGTATTTT
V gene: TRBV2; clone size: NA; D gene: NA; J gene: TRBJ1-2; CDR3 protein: CASSDRQANYGYTF; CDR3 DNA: TGTGCCAGCAGTGACCGACAGGCTAACTATGGCTACACCTTC
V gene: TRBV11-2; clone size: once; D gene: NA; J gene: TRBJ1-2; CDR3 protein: CASSLERGEGYGYTF; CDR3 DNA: TGTGCCAGCAGCTTAGAGAGGGGTGAGGGCTATGGCTACACCTTC
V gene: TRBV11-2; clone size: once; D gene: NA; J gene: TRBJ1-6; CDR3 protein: CASSLLGDSPLHF; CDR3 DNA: TGTGCCAGCAGCTTATTGGGCGATTCACCCCTCCACTTT
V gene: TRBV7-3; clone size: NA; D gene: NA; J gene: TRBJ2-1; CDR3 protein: CASQVSGSSYNEQFF; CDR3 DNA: TGTGCCAGCCAGGTTAGCGGATCTTCCTACAATGAGCAGTTCTTC
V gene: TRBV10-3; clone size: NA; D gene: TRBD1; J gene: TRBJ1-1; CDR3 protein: CAISEPPGGANTEAFF; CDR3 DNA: TGTGCCATCAGTGAGCCTCCAGGGGGGGCGAACACTGAAGCTTTCTTT
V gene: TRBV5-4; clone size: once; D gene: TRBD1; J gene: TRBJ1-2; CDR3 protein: CASSIRTGNYGYTF; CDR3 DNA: TGTGCCAGCAGCATCCGGACAGGGAACTATGGCTACACCTTC
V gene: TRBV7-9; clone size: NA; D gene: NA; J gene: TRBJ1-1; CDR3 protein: CASSLGLSEAFF; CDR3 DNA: TGTGCCAGCAGCTTAGGTCTCTCTGAAGCTTTCTTT
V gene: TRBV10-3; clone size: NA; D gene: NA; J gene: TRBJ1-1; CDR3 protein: CAIRLGGNTEAFF; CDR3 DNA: TGTGCCATCAGGCTTGGGGGGAACACTGAAGCTTTCTTT
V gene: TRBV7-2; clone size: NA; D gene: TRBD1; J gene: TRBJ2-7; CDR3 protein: CASSSGTGYVHEQYF; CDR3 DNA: TGTGCCAGCAGCTCCGGGACAGGGTATGTACACGAGCAGTACTTC
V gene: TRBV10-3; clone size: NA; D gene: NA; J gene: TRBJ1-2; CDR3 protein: CAISESKRTDGVYTF; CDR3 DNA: TGTGCCATCAGTGAGTCCAAGCGGACGGATGGGGTCTACACCTTC
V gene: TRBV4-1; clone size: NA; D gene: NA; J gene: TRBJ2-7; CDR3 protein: CASSQGRDSSYEQYF; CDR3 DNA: TGCGCCAGCAGCCAGGGCCGGGACTCCTCCTACGAGCAGTACTTC
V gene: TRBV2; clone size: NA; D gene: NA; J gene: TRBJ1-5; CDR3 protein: CASSDEGPRGPGDQPQHF; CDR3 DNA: TGTGCCAGCAGTGATGAAGGGCCCCGAGGGCCTGGTGATCAGCCCCAGCATTTT
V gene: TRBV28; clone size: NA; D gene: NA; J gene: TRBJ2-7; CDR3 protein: CASSLSVRRAEDEQYF; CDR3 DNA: TGTGCCAGCAGTTTATCCGTTCGCAGGGCTGAGGACGAGCAGTACTTC
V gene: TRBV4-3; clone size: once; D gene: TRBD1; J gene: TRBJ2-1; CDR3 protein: CASSQVLAGQAYNEQFF; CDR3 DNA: TGCGCCAGCAGCCAAGTTCTGGCGGGACAGGCCTACAATGAGCAGTTCTTC
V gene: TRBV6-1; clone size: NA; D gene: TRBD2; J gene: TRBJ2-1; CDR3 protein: CASSDLTSVFRNEQFF; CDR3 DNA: TGTGCCAGCAGTGATCTGACTAGCGTGTTCCGCAATGAGCAGTTCTTC
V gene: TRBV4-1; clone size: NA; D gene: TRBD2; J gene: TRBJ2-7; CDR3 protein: CASSQGASGSYEQYF; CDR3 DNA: TGCGCCAGCAGCCAAGGTGCTAGCGGGTCTTACGAGCAGTACTTC
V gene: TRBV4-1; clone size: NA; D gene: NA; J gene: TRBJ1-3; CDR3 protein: CASSQAPSGRNTIYF; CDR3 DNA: TGCGCCAGCAGCCAAGCTCCCAGCGGGAGGAACACCATATATTTT
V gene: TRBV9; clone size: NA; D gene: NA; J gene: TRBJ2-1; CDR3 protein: CASSVELGSYNEQFF; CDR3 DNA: TGTGCCAGCAGCGTAGAGCTTGGCTCCTACAATGAGCAGTTCTTC
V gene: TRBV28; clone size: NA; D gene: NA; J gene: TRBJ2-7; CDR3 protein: CASSLWRGSSYEQYF; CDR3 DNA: TGTGCCAGCAGTCTATGGCGGGGATCCTCCTACGAGCAGTACTTC
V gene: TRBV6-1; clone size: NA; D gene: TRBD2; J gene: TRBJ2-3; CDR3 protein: CASRESEWEGHADTQYF; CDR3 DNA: TGTGCCAGCAGGGAATCTGAGTGGGAGGGCCACGCAGATACGCAGTATTTT
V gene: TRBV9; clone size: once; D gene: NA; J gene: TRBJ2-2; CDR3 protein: CASSETRAGELFF; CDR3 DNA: TGTGCCAGCAGCGAAACTAGGGCCGGGGAGCTGTTTTTT
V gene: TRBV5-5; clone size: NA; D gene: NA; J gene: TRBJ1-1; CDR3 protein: CASRPAGNTEAFF; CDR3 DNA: TGTGCCAGCAGGCCGGCGGGGAACACTGAAGCTTTCTTT
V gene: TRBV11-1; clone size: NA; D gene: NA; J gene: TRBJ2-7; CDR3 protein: CASSLGGTYEQYF; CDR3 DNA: TGTGCCAGCAGCTTAGGCGGCACCTACGAGCAGTACTTC
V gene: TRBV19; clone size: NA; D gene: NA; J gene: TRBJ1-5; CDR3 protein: CAGHHQPQHF; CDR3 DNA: TGTGCCGGACATCATCAGCCCCAGCATTTT
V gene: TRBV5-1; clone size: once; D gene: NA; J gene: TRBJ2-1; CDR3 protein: CASSLWAGADEQFF; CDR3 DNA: TGCGCCAGCAGCTTGTGGGCGGGGGCGGATGAGCAGTTCTTC
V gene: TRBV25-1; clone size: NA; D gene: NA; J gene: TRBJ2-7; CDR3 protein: CASSESVTHPTYEQYF; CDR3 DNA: TGTGCCAGCAGTGAATCGGTAACCCATCCAACCTACGAGCAGTACTTC
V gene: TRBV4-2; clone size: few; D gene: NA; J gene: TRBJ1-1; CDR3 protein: CASSQDPGTEAFF; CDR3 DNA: TGTGCCAGCAGCCAAGATCCCGGGACTGAAGCTTTCTTT
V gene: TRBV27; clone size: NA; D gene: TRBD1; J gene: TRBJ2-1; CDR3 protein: CASSFPASGTGSYNEQFF; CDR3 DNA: TGTGCCAGCAGTTTCCCCGCTTCCGGGACAGGTTCCTACAATGAGCAGTTCTTC
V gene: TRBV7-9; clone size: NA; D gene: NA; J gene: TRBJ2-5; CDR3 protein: CASSLGLRRTDQETQYF; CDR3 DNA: TGTGCCAGCAGCTTAGGGTTACGTCGTACGGACCAAGAGACCCAGTACTTC
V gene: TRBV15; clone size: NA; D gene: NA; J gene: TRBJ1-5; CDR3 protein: CATSRTGLNQPQHF; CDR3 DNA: TGTGCCACCAGTCGTACAGGCCTTAATCAGCCCCAGCATTTT
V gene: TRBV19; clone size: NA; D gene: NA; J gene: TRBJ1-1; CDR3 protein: CASSIISGNTEAFF; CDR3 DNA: TGTGCCAGTAGTATAATCTCAGGGAACACTGAAGCTTTCTTT
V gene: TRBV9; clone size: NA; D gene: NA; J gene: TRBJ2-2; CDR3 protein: CASSASRTNTGELFF; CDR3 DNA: TGTGCCAGCAGCGCCTCACGGACGAACACCGGGGAGCTGTTTTTT
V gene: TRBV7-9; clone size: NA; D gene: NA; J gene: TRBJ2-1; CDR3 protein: CASSLGPGGIYNEQFF; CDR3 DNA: TGTGCCAGCAGCTTAGGTCCTGGCGGTATCTACAATGAGCAGTTCTTC
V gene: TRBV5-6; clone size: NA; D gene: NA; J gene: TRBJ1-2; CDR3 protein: CASSPLLDSYGYTF; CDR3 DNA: TGTGCCAGCAGCCCTCTCCTGGACAGCTATGGCTACACCTTC